One and the same sample provided the 9 T cell receptor beta chains below, sequenced in a study of blood T cell repertoires in COVID-19. TCRdb's copy holds only in-frame clones and misses some; the assay was immunoSEQ multiplex PCR. The data contain a few hundred thousand clones, approximately 88% of them singletons. Specimen: PBMCs or T cells enriched from blood (not recorded which). The receptors were sampled from a woman aged 40 to 50 with acute COVID-19.

The chain joins TRBV19 to TRBJ1-4, with 12 nucleotides matching TRBD1. The CDR3 covers 17 residues. V lost 4 bases, J lost 0 bases, and 3 bases stayed unmatched. Germline CDR1 is LNHDA and CDR2 is SQIVND (reference sequence). The CDR3 bases are TGTGCCAGTAGTACCGGGACAGGGGGCTCAACTAATGAAAAACTGTTTTTT. Translation: CASSTGTGGSTNEKLFF.

The table lists this clone with a few counts. The J gene is TRBJ1-2, the V gene TRBV11-2; D is possibly TRBD1 (6 bases). Between the trimmed V and J ends, which lost 0 bases and 4 bases, there was a span of 12 bases. This CDR3 is 15 amino acids long. Germline V CDR1 and CDR2: SGHAT, FQNNGV. CDR3 nucleotide sequence: TGTGCCAGCAGCTTAGAATCGGGCAGGGGCTATGGCTACACCTTC. This encodes CASSLESGRGYGYTF.

The rearrangement joins TRBV19 to TRBJ2-2, with TRBD2 matching 10 bases. The germline gives CDR1 LNHDA, CDR2 SQIVND (reference sequence). The CDR3 is made up of 14 amino acids. V lost 10 bases, J lost 4 bases, and 6 bases stayed unmatched. CDR3 nucleotide sequence: TGTGCCACCAGCGGGAGGGCTGTCACCGGGGAGCTGTTTTTT. It is translated as CATSGRAVTGELFF.

The chain links TRBV16 to TRBJ1-2; tentative D call: TRBD1 (6 bases). With 0 bases removed from V and 4 bases from J, the gap between germline ends came to 12 bases. Germline-derived CDR1 and CDR2 are KGHSY and FQNENV. The CDR3 is made up of 15 amino acids. Here the CDR3 DNA reads TGTGCCAGCAGCCAATCGAGGGGGGGTGTCTATGGCTACACCTTC. Amino acids: CASSQSRGGVYGYTF.

The gene calls are TRBV10-3 and TRBJ2-3; TRBD2 agrees at 8 bases. Germline CDR1 ENHRY, CDR2 SYGVKD. This CDR3 spans 15 amino acids. Trimming removed 10 bases from V and 0 bases from J; junction bases left unmatched: 9. Written as DNA, the CDR3 is TGTGCCACCGGGAGGGGTGGCGGAAGCACAGATACGCAGTATTTT. Its translation: CATGRGGGSTDTQYF.

J is TRBJ2-5 and V is TRBV10-1; a possible D gene is TRBD2 (6 bases). From germline, CDR1 is WNHNN and CDR2 SYGVQD (reference sequence). The CDR3 runs 16 residues. V lost 3 bases, J lost 2 bases, and 16 bases lay in between. The CDR3 nucleotides are TGCGCCAGCAGTGATCGTCGCGGGACTGGGCAAGAGACCCAGTACTTC. This sequence encodes CASSDRRGTGQETQYF.

As to this clone: A junction end diverges from the germline sequence, so it may reflect a read error. The V and J genes are TRBV10-2 and TRBJ2-1; no definite D call. This CDR3 spans 13 amino acids. CDR1 and CDR2 (germline): WSHSY, SAAADI. This CDR3 reads CASSDARGIAQLF. CDR3 in DNA: TGCGCCAGCAGTGACGCTCGAGGCATAGCCCAGCTCTTC.

This chain joins TRBV7-3 and TRBJ1-2; 12 nucleotides agree with TRBD1. The CDR3 consists of 14 residues. V lost 5 bases to trimming and J lost 8 bases; unmatched junction nucleotides: 6. Germline-derived CDR1 and CDR2 are SGHTA and FQGTGA. The chain's CDR3 is CASSRSGTGGGYTF. CDR3 sequence (DNA): TGTGCCAGCAGCCGATCCGGGACAGGGGGCGGCTACACCTTC.

The chain carries TRBV19 and TRBJ1-5; D gene ambiguous. The CDR3 loop spans 13 amino acids. CDR1 is LNHDA and CDR2 is SQIVND in the germline V gene (reference sequence). Trimming took off 6 bases at V and 7 bases at J, with 13 bases between the two ends. CDR3 coding DNA: TGTGCCAGTAGAGGCGGGAAGGGACAGCCCCAGCATTTT. This translates into CASRGGKGQPQHF. Looking up the rest from reference TRBV19 and TRBJ1-5 gives the full variable domain: DGGITQSPKYLFRKEGQNVTLSCEQNLNHDAMYWYRQDPGQGLRLIYYSQIVNDFQKGDIAEGYSVSREKKESFPLTVTSAQKNPTAFYLCASRGGKGQPQHFGDGTRLSIL.